The 13 T cell receptor beta chains listed next were all sequenced from one sample in a study of blood T cell repertoires in COVID-19. Method: immunoSEQ multiplex PCR; TCRdb's copy keeps in-frame clones and lacks some. This sample carries fewer than 100,000 clones, approximately 85% of them seen once, and the ten largest clones take roughly 9.6%. The material sequenced was peripheral blood. These receptors originate from a man aged 45-60 years with COVID-19, enrolled during active disease.

CDR3 DNA sequence: TGCGCCAGCTCACGGACAGGGGGCATTGACACCATATATTTT. Its protein product is CASSRTGGIDTIYF. This sequence joins TRBV5-1 and TRBJ1-3, with 11 positions matching TRBD1. Trimming at V came to 7 bases and at J to 8 bases, leaving 8 bases not matched to a gene. This CDR3 contains 14 residues. CDR1 and CDR2 from the germline V gene are SGHRS and YFSETQ.

This chain connects TRBV18 to TRBJ2-7; a possible D gene is TRBD2 (6 bases). From germline, CDR1 is KGHSH and CDR2 LQKENI. V was trimmed by 3 bases and J by 6 bases, leaving 12 bases between them. There are 13 residues in the CDR3. DNA of the CDR3: TGTGCCAGCTCACCGTCGCGGGGCGCCGAGCAGTACTTC. Its protein product is CASSPSRGAEQYF. The full variable domain, with the rest looked up from reference TRBV18 and TRBJ2-7, is NAGVMQNPRHLVRRRGQEARLRCSPMKGHSHVYWYRQLPEEGLKFMVYLQKENIIDESGMPKERFSAEFPKEGPSILRIQQVVRGDSAAYFCASSPSRGAEQYFGPGTRLTVT.

This sequence joins TRBV10-3 and TRBJ1-4, with 7 bases that match TRBD1. The CDR3 spans 14 residues. The germline V gene encodes CDR1 ENHRY and CDR2 SYGVKD. With V trimmed by 4 bases and J by 8 bases, 7 bases remained unmatched. CDR3 region: CAISGDRAREKLFF. CDR3 sequence (DNA): TGTGCCATCAGTGGGGACAGAGCGAGAGAAAAACTGTTTTTT.

The genes are TRBV6-1 and TRBJ2-7, with unresolved D. The CDR3 length is 13 residues. Trimming cost V 2 bases and J 6 bases, with 11 bases left between them. In germline, CDR1 is MNHNS, CDR2 SASEGT. The CDR3 DNA sequence: TGTGCCAGCAGTGAATCCGTTAACGGCGAGCAGTACTTC. It yields the protein CASSESVNGEQYF.

The V and J genes are TRBV2 and TRBJ2-3; 7 bases agree with TRBD2. CDR3 length equals 14 residues. The germline CDR1 and CDR2 sequences are SNHLY and FYNNEI. J gave up 1 base and V 7 bases, and 5 bases lay outside the gene matches. CDR3 DNA sequence: TGTGCCAGCACCAGAGCGGGACGCACAGATACGCAGTATTTT. Translated: CASTRAGRTDTQYF.

The chain joins TRBV7-9 to TRBJ2-1; 14 bases are shared with TRBD2. The V segment lost 8 bases and the J segment 0 bases; nucleotides outside the gene matches: 12. Germline V gene lookup returns CDR1 SEHNR and CDR2 FQNEAQ (reference sequence). The CDR3 consists of 19 residues. The CDR3: CASGETSGRAEGSYNEQFF. The CDR3 DNA reads as TGTGCCAGCGGCGAGACTAGCGGGAGGGCCGAAGGCTCCTACAATGAGCAGTTCTTC. Drawing the rest from reference TRBV7-9 and TRBJ2-1, the complete variable domain is DTGVSQNPRHKITKRGQNVTFRCDPISEHNRLYWYRQTLGQGPEFLTYFQNEAQLEKSRLLSDRFSAERPKGSFSTLEIQRTEQGDSAMYLCASGETSGRAEGSYNEQFFGPGTRLTVL.

This chain joins TRBV6-5 and TRBJ2-4; TRBD2 is a possible D gene (6 bases). CDR1 is MNHEY, CDR2 SVGAGI, per germline. V was cut by 6 bases and J by 3 bases, with 15 bases left in between. The CDR3 spans 15 residues. As DNA, the CDR3 is TGTGCCAGCAGACCCCCGGGGGACCGCAAAAACATTCAGTACTTC. Its protein product is CASRPPGDRKNIQYF.

The chain combines TRBV6-2 or TRBV6-3 with TRBJ2-2; D gene unclear. This CDR3 is 13 amino acids long. Germline CDR1 and CDR2: MNHEY and SVGEGT. With 6 bases removed from V and 6 bases from J, the gap between germline ends came to 11 bases. CDR3 in DNA: TGTGCCAGCAGCCGCTCTAGAGCCGGGGAGCTGTTTTTT. Translated, it gives CASSRSRAGELFF.

This chain connects TRBV7-9 to TRBJ2-7, with D maybe TRBD1 (6 bases). There are 13 residues in the CDR3. Germline CDR1 reads SEHNR; CDR2 reads FQNEAQ (reference sequence). V lost 1 base and J 3 bases, leaving 7 bases between the germline ends. The CDR3 here is CASSLGQDYEQYF. The CDR3 nucleotides read TGTGCCAGCAGCTTAGGACAGGACTACGAGCAGTACTTC.

The V call is TRBV10-2, the J call TRBJ2-7; 9 nucleotides line up with TRBD2. Germline V gene lookup returns CDR1 WSHSY and CDR2 SAAADI. CDR3 length: 14 amino acids. After removal of 6 bases from V and 5 bases from J, the junction contained 8 bases not matched to a gene. CDR3 DNA sequence: TGCGCCAGCAGGGCGGCGGGAGGGAATGACGAGCAGTACTTC. Its translation is CASRAAGGNDEQYF.

This chain links TRBV30 with TRBJ2-7; 12 positions match TRBD2. The V gene end was trimmed by 1 base and the J gene end by 6 bases; junction bases not matched to a gene: 4. CDR1 is GTSNPN, CDR2 SVGIG, per germline (reference sequence). There are 14 residues in the CDR3. CDR3 sequence: CAWSGLAGVGEQYF. The CDR3 coding sequence is TGTGCCTGGAGTGGACTAGCGGGAGTCGGCGAGCAGTACTTC.

J is TRBJ2-5 and V is TRBV9; D not certain. Trimming removed 0 bases at V and 0 bases at J, with 6 bases between. Per germline, CDR1 SGDLS and CDR2 YYNGEE. This CDR3 contains 14 residues. CDR3 protein: CASSVGVNQETQYF. As DNA, the CDR3 is TGTGCCAGCAGCGTAGGTGTCAACCAAGAGACCCAGTACTTC.

The rearrangement joins TRBV6-5 to TRBJ1-3; D is perhaps TRBD1 (6 bases). Germline V CDR1 and CDR2: MNHEY, SVGAGI. The CDR3 covers 13 residues. The V end was cut by 10 bases, the J end by 1 base, with 11 bases between. As DNA, the CDR3 is TGTGCCATCCGGACAGAGTCTGGAAACACCATATATTTT. Translated, it gives CAIRTESGNTIYF.